These T cell receptor beta chains were read from a single sample in a study of blood T cell repertoires in COVID-19. The repertoire was sequenced with immunoSEQ multiplex PCR; TCRdb's copy has only in-frame clones and lacks some. This sample has approximately 200,000 clones, with approximately 90% found just once. Sequenced material: PBMCs or T cells enriched from blood (not recorded which). Receptor source: a man between 25 and 39 years old who had recovered from COVID-19. Each CDR3 is given with its conserved first and last residue. The order of the fields is J gene, V gene, CDR3 length, clone size, D gene, CDR3 protein, CDR3 DNA. A D gene is named only where the DNA matches it firmly. Clone size is given for some rows only: seen once, a few or many times, or a class if the clone is expanded.

J: TRBJ2-2; V: TRBV24-1; length: 16; size: NA; D: TRBD1; CDR3: CATSDGGQGGTGELFF; DNA: TGTGCCACCAGTGATGGAGGACAGGGGGGCACCGGGGAGCTGTTTTTT
J: TRBJ2-7; V: TRBV24-1; length: 17; size: NA; D: TRBD1; CDR3: CATERFTGQGLPYEQYF; DNA: TGTGCCACCGAGAGATTTACGGGACAGGGACTTCCCTACGAGCAGTACTTC
J: TRBJ1-2; V: TRBV7-2; length: 15; size: once; D: NA; CDR3: CASSLYQGTTFGYTF; DNA: TGTGCCAGCAGCTTATATCAGGGGACAACTTTTGGCTACACCTTC
J: TRBJ1-2; V: TRBV18; length: 15; size: few; D: TRBD1; CDR3: CASSSGTGGVYGYTF; DNA: TGTGCCAGCTCATCAGGGACAGGGGGTGTCTATGGCTACACCTTC
J: TRBJ2-5; V: TRBV28; length: 13; size: NA; D: TRBD1; CDR3: CASTPYQGARYDF; DNA: TGTGCCAGCACCCCATACCAGGGGGCGCGATATGACTTC
J: TRBJ1-1; V: TRBV15; length: 17; size: NA; D: NA; CDR3: CATRHNRGTVPGAEAFF; DNA: TGTGCCACCAGACATAATCGGGGGACCGTACCCGGCGCTGAAGCTTTCTTT
J: TRBJ2-3; V: TRBV30; length: 15; size: NA; D: NA; CDR3: CAWSPIAGDTDTQYF; DNA: TGTGCCTGGAGTCCTATCGCCGGGGACACAGATACGCAGTATTTT
J: TRBJ2-2; V: TRBV9; length: 17; size: NA; D: NA; CDR3: CASSPNPGPPGAGELFF; DNA: TGTGCCAGCAGCCCGAACCCCGGGCCCCCCGGGGCCGGGGAGCTGTTTTTT
J: TRBJ2-2; V: TRBV28; length: 17; size: NA; D: TRBD2; CDR3: CASSLLGAGVSSGELFF; DNA: TGTGCCAGCAGTTTATTAGGGGCGGGAGTATCTTCTGGGGAGCTGTTTTTT
J: TRBJ1-6; V: TRBV5-1; length: 20; size: NA; D: NA; CDR3: CASSLLPALTLNSYNSPLHF; DNA: TGCGCCAGCAGCTTGCTCCCCGCTCTGACATTAAACTCCTATAATTCACCCCTCCACTTT
J: TRBJ2-1; V: TRBV5-1; length: 13; size: NA; D: NA; CDR3: CASSETSRGEQFF; DNA: TGCGCCAGCAGCGAAACTAGCCGGGGTGAGCAGTTCTTC
J: TRBJ2-1; V: TRBV24-1; length: 15; size: NA; D: TRBD2; CDR3: CATAGASGRSNEQFF; DNA: TGTGCCACCGCGGGCGCTAGCGGGAGGAGCAATGAGCAGTTCTTC
J: TRBJ2-1; V: TRBV4-2; length: 16; size: NA; D: NA; CDR3: CASSLGWGETENEQFF; DNA: TGTGCCAGCAGCCTAGGGTGGGGGGAGACAGAAAATGAGCAGTTCTTC
J: TRBJ2-1; V: TRBV4-1; length: 18; size: NA; D: TRBD1; CDR3: CASSQVLYRDRHSNEQFF; DNA: TGCGCCAGCAGCCAAGTCCTGTACCGGGACAGGCACAGCAATGAGCAGTTCTTC
J: TRBJ2-7; V: TRBV11-2; length: 15; size: NA; D: TRBD1; CDR3: CASSPFQGQGSEQYF; DNA: TGTGCCAGCAGCCCTTTCCAAGGACAGGGCTCCGAGCAGTACTTC
J: TRBJ1-3; V: TRBV4-3; length: 15; size: NA; D: NA; CDR3: CASSQARLSGNTIYF; DNA: TGCGCCAGCAGCCAAGCCCGTCTCTCTGGAAACACCATATATTTT
J: TRBJ2-3; V: TRBV5-6; length: 13; size: NA; D: NA; CDR3: CASSPLSTDTQYF; DNA: TGTGCCAGCAGCCCTCTTAGCACAGATACGCAGTATTTT
J: TRBJ1-4; V: TRBV18; length: 15; size: NA; D: TRBD1; CDR3: CASSGQANDNEKLFF; DNA: TGTGCCAGCTCGGGACAGGCGAATGATAATGAAAAACTGTTTTTT
J: TRBJ2-1; V: TRBV7-2; length: 14; size: NA; D: NA; CDR3: CASSLEGVRAEQFF; DNA: TGTGCCAGCAGCTTAGAGGGAGTTCGGGCTGAGCAGTTCTTC
J: TRBJ2-2; V: TRBV9; length: 16; size: NA; D: TRBD2; CDR3: CASSVGSSGSSWELFF; DNA: TGTGCCAGCAGCGTTGGGTCTAGCGGGAGTAGTTGGGAGCTGTTTTTT
J: TRBJ1-2; V: TRBV4-2; length: 15; size: NA; D: NA; CDR3: CASSQDGGTIYGYTF; DNA: TGTGCCAGCAGCCAAGATGGGGGGACCATATATGGCTACACCTTC
J: TRBJ1-3; V: TRBV9; length: 18; size: once; D: NA; CDR3: CASSAGGTSPLSGNTIYF; DNA: TGTGCCAGCAGCGCGGGGGGTACATCTCCCCTCTCTGGAAACACCATATATTTT
J: TRBJ1-4; V: TRBV19; length: 14; size: NA; D: NA; CDR3: CASSIGRINEKLFF; DNA: TGTGCCAGTAGTATTGGGAGAATCAATGAAAAACTGTTTTTT
J: TRBJ2-7; V: TRBV20-1; length: 11; size: NA; D: NA; CDR3: CSAAEIYEQYF; DNA: TGCAGTGCTGCGGAGATTTACGAGCAGTACTTC
J: TRBJ1-1; V: TRBV5-4; length: 13; size: many; D: NA; CDR3: CASSFRRAGEAFF; DNA: TGTGCCAGCAGCTTCCGCAGGGCAGGGGAAGCTTTCTTT
J: TRBJ2-2; V: TRBV7-2; length: 19; size: NA; D: NA; CDR3: CASSLGFWILASDTGELFF; DNA: TGTGCCAGCAGCTTAGGGTTCTGGATCTTGGCTAGCGACACCGGGGAGCTGTTTTTT
J: TRBJ1-6; V: TRBV18; length: 14; size: NA; D: NA; CDR3: CASSPDTLPTPLHF; DNA: TGTGCCAGCTCACCGGACACCCTACCGACACCCCTCCACTTT
J: TRBJ1-2; V: TRBV10-3; length: 11; size: NA; D: NA; CDR3: CAISPDYGYTF; DNA: TGTGCCATCAGCCCAGATTATGGCTACACCTTC
J: TRBJ2-7; V: TRBV5-6; length: 14; size: NA; D: NA; CDR3: CASSLGIPAYEQYF; DNA: TGTGCCAGCAGCCTTGGCATCCCAGCCTACGAGCAGTACTTC
J: TRBJ1-4; V: TRBV15; length: 14; size: NA; D: NA; CDR3: CANKGVGGNEKLFF; DNA: TGTGCCAATAAGGGGGTCGGCGGAAATGAAAAACTGTTTTTT
J: TRBJ1-1; V: TRBV7-9; length: 13; size: few; D: NA; CDR3: CASSPLGGTEAFF; DNA: TGTGCCAGCAGCCCTCTGGGCGGGACTGAAGCTTTCTTT
J: TRBJ2-7; V: TRBV28; length: 20; size: NA; D: NA; CDR3: CASSFRKTGIRWGVAYEQYF; DNA: TGTGCCAGCAGTTTCAGAAAAACTGGGATTCGTTGGGGGGTGGCCTACGAGCAGTACTTC
J: TRBJ2-3; V: TRBV6-4; length: 15; size: few; D: TRBD2; CDR3: CASSEEAGATDTQYF; DNA: TGTGCCAGCTCGGAGGAAGCGGGGGCCACAGATACGCAGTATTTT
J: TRBJ2-7; V: TRBV4-1; length: 15; size: NA; D: NA; CDR3: CASSQDTGDPYEQYF; DNA: TGCGCCAGCAGCCAAGATACGGGGGACCCCTACGAGCAGTACTTC
J: TRBJ1-1; V: TRBV30; length: 11; size: NA; D: NA; CDR3: CAWESPLGAFF; DNA: TGTGCCTGGGAAAGTCCCCTCGGGGCTTTCTTT
J: TRBJ2-6; V: TRBV7-9; length: 13; size: few; D: NA; CDR3: CASSLSPLYVLTF; DNA: TGTGCCAGCAGCTTATCCCCCCTTTATGTCCTGACTTTC
J: TRBJ2-7; V: TRBV10-1; length: 16; size: NA; D: TRBD1; CDR3: CASSEYGAGGRYEQYF; DNA: TGCGCCAGCAGTGAGTACGGAGCAGGGGGCCGTTACGAGCAGTACTTC
J: TRBJ1-3; V: TRBV19; length: 15; size: NA; D: TRBD1; CDR3: CASNGRQGPGNTIYF; DNA: TGTGCTTCTAACGGGAGACAGGGGCCTGGAAACACCATATATTTT
J: TRBJ1-2; V: TRBV4-1; length: 15; size: NA; D: NA; CDR3: CASSQVGARGYGYTF; DNA: TGCGCCAGCAGCCAAGTTGGGGCGCGGGGCTATGGCTACACCTTC
J: TRBJ2-7; V: TRBV7-7; length: 13; size: once; D: TRBD1; CDR3: CASSLDRGREQYF; DNA: TGTGCCAGCAGCTTAGACAGGGGGCGTGAGCAGTACTTC
J: TRBJ1-6; V: TRBV28; length: 13; size: once; D: NA; CDR3: CATIGQPDLVLHF; DNA: TGTGCCACCATCGGACAACCCGACTTGGTCCTCCACTTT
J: TRBJ2-7; V: TRBV28; length: 14; size: NA; D: TRBD1; CDR3: CASRQGANTYEQYF; DNA: TGTGCCAGCAGGCAGGGGGCGAATACCTACGAGCAGTACTTC
J: TRBJ2-7; V: TRBV19; length: 15; size: NA; D: TRBD1; CDR3: CASSLSGTGAYEQYF; DNA: TGTGCCAGTAGTCTGTCAGGGACAGGGGCCTACGAGCAGTACTTC
J: TRBJ1-2; V: TRBV13; length: 15; size: once; D: NA; CDR3: CASSLVGKADYGYTF; DNA: TGTGCCAGCAGCTTAGTTGGGAAAGCGGACTATGGCTACACCTTC
J: TRBJ1-3; V: TRBV6-5; length: 15; size: NA; D: NA; CDR3: CASSYSQAGQYTIYF; DNA: TGTGCCAGCAGTTACTCTCAGGCAGGGCAATACACCATATATTTT
J: TRBJ1-2; V: TRBV5-8; length: 13; size: NA; D: NA; CDR3: CASSPDGNHGYTF; DNA: TGTGCCAGCAGCCCCGACGGGAATCATGGCTACACCTTC
J: TRBJ1-3; V: TRBV30; length: 11; size: NA; D: TRBD1; CDR3: CAWSRGQGIYF; DNA: TGTGCCTGGAGTCGGGGACAGGGAATATATTTT
J: TRBJ1-5; V: TRBV4-1; length: 16; size: NA; D: TRBD1; CDR3: CASSQLPGTGNQPQHF; DNA: TGCGCCAGCAGCCAACTTCCGGGGACAGGGAATCAGCCCCAGCATTTT
J: TRBJ2-5; V: TRBV11-2; length: 13; size: NA; D: NA; CDR3: CASSSSVRETQYF; DNA: TGTGCCAGCAGCTCGTCGGTACGAGAGACCCAGTACTTC